Each of the 30 T cell receptor beta chains below was sequenced from the same sample in a study of T-cell reconstitution after alpha-beta-depleted transplantation in children. This sample's TCRbeta library carried unique molecular identifier barcodes. A single record per CDR3 protein comes from TCRdb applying MiXCR to the PCR reads. This repertoire shows 200,000 to 250,000 distinct CDR3 sequences, roughly 9% found once; its top ten account for around 6.2%. The material was PBMCs from the stem cell graft donor, obtained from the stem cell graft. The receptors shown here come from a human donor who donated a stem cell graft to a child with acute lymphoblastic leukemia.

This clonotype came up a few times. CDR3: CASSYSTRVGAFGYTF. The CDR3 DNA sequence: TGTGCCAGCAGTTACTCGACCCGCGTAGGGGCTTTTGGCTACACCTTC. This rearrangement joins TRBV6-5 to TRBJ1-2, with D possibly being TRBD1 (5 bases). CDR3 length: 16 residues. The V gene lost 0 bases and the J gene lost 7 bases, with 18 bases spanning the gap. Germline V gives CDR1 MNHEY, CDR2 SVGAGI.

In the case of this clonotype: At one end the junction does not follow the germline gene, possibly because of a read error. For the CDR3, the DNA is TGCGCCAACAGCCAAGTTCCGGGACTGAGCAAGTACGAGCAGTACTTC. Encoded protein: CANSQVPGLSKYEQYF. The chain employs TRBV4-3 and TRBJ2-7, with a tentative D call TRBD2 (6 bases). The CDR3 consists of 16 residues. CDR1 is LGHNA, CDR2 YSLEER, per germline.

This clonotype was observed at least ten times. The chain couples TRBV20-1 to TRBJ1-4; D perhaps matches TRBD1 (6 bases). Germline lookup yields CDR1 DFQATT and CDR2 SNEGSKA (reference sequence). Trimming removed 3 bases from V and 2 bases from J, with 13 bases in between. The CDR3 covers 15 residues. CDR3 protein: CSARQGGSTNEKLFF. The CDR3 DNA follows: TGCAGTGCTAGGCAAGGGGGTAGCACTAATGAAAAACTGTTTTTT.

In this sample, this clonotype turned up many times. This rearrangement joins TRBV30 to TRBJ2-7, with 7 bases identical to TRBD1. Germline V gives CDR1 GTSNPN, CDR2 SVGIG (reference sequence). Trimming cost V 4 bases and J 3 bases; bases outside gene matches: 6. This CDR3 is built from 13 residues. The CDR3 DNA reads as TGTGCCTGGAATCCGGGACAGAACTACGAGCAGTACTTC. Encoded protein: CAWNPGQNYEQYF.

This clonotype was seen at least ten times. The genes are TRBV29-1 and TRBJ2-1, with a tentative D call TRBD2 (5 bases). This CDR3 has 11 amino acids. With 1 base removed from V and 7 bases from J, the gap between germline ends came to 5 bases. Per germline, CDR1 SQVTM and CDR2 ANQGSEA. The CDR3 bases are TGCAGCGTTGAAGGGAGGAATGAGCAGTTCTTC. This codes for CSVEGRNEQFF.

The chain recombines TRBV20-1 with TRBJ2-7, with a tentative D call TRBD2 (5 bases). V was clipped by 3 bases and J by 3 bases, with 12 bases between them. CDR3 length: 13 amino acids. Germline loops: CDR1 DFQATT, CDR2 SNEGSKA (reference sequence). The CDR3 coding sequence is TGCAGTGCTAGGGACTGGGCTAGCTACGAGCAGTACTTC. Its protein product is CSARDWASYEQYF.

This clonotype was recorded many times. Germline is not matched at one junction end, which may reflect a read error. The gene calls are TRBV5-1 and TRBJ2-3, with 11 bases identical to TRBD2. The CDR3 length is 15 residues. In germline, CDR1 is SGHRS, CDR2 YFSETQ. Here the CDR3 reads CASSSGLAGTDTQYF. The CDR3, as DNA: TGTGCCAGCAGTTCGGGACTAGCGGGCACAGATACGCAGTATTTT.

In its sample, this clonotype was seen many times. The chain joins TRBV27 to TRBJ1-5, with D perhaps TRBD1 (5 bases). The V gene lost 2 bases and the J gene lost 4 bases, with 12 bases spanning the gap. CDR1 and CDR2 from the germline V gene are MNHEY and SMNVEV (reference sequence). The CDR3 spans 15 residues. For the CDR3, the DNA is TGTGCCAGCAGTTTAAAACGCGGGGGGAATCAGCCCCAGCATTTT. It specifies CASSLKRGGNQPQHF.

This clonotype was picked up a small number of times. The V and J genes are TRBV4-3 and TRBJ2-7; no reliable D call. Trimming stripped 1 base from V and 4 bases from J, with 23 bases between. Per germline, CDR1 LGHNA and CDR2 YSLEER. The CDR3 runs to 18 residues. The CDR3 protein is CASSQGASRAVDPYEQYF. The DNA of the CDR3 is TGCGCCAGCAGCCAAGGGGCTTCTCGCGCCGTGGATCCGTACGAGCAGTACTTC.

This clonotype was counted between two and nine times. The chain links TRBV3-1 to TRBJ1-5; D gene unclear. Deletions cut 3 bases from V and 3 bases from J, with 9 bases between. The CDR3 covers 14 residues. Per the germline V gene, CDR1 is LGHDT and CDR2 is YNNKEL (reference sequence). CDR3 DNA sequence: TGTGCCAGCAGCCACCTAGGGATCAATCAGCCCCAGCATTTT. Encoded protein: CASSHLGINQPQHF.

This chain joins TRBV5-1 and TRBJ2-7, with D perhaps matching TRBD2 (6 bases). The germline CDR1 and CDR2 sequences are SGHRS and YFSETQ. Trimming cost V 4 bases and J 5 bases, with 10 bases left between them. The length of the CDR3 is 12 residues. CDR3 residues: CASSRTGDEQYF. In DNA, the CDR3 is TGCGCCAGCAGCCGGACGGGGGACGAGCAGTACTTC. The variable domain in full, completed from reference TRBV5-1 and TRBJ2-7, reads KAGVTQTPRYLIKTRGQQVTLSCSPISGHRSVSWYQQTPGQGLQFLFEYFSETQRNKGNFPGRFSGRQFSNSRSEMNVSTLELGDSALYLCASSRTGDEQYFGPGTRLTVT.

The chain has TRBV18 and TRBJ1-2, with TRBD1 identical over 7 bases. The CDR3 extends over 13 amino acids. Trimming removed 8 bases from V and 5 bases from J; junction bases left unmatched: 8. Per germline, CDR1 KGHSH and CDR2 LQKENI. The CDR3 is CASAPTGQYGYTF. DNA of the CDR3: TGTGCCAGCGCCCCGACAGGGCAATATGGCTACACCTTC.

This clonotype occurred a few times. The chain links TRBV20-1 to TRBJ1-5, with unresolved D. CDR1 is DFQATT and CDR2 is SNEGSKA in the germline V gene (reference sequence). With 4 bases removed from V and 8 bases from J, the gap between germline ends came to 21 bases. The CDR3 runs 15 residues. The CDR3 loop is CSATDGRSHPEPQHF. CDR3 DNA sequence: TGCAGTGCTACAGACGGACGGTCCCATCCTGAGCCCCAGCATTTT.

The V and J genes are TRBV6-1 and TRBJ2-7; D perhaps matches TRBD1 (5 bases). V was shortened by 5 bases and J by 2 bases, with 19 bases between the two germline ends. The germline V gene encodes CDR1 MNHNS and CDR2 SASEGT. CDR3 length equals 16 residues. CDR3 nucleotide sequence: TGTGCCAGCAGTCCACTTCATAACAGGTACCCCTACGAGCAGTACTTC. As protein: CASSPLHNRYPYEQYF.

The V call is TRBV3-1, the J call TRBJ2-7, with 7 bases fitting TRBD2. CDR3 length: 11 residues. Trimming removed 6 bases from V and 7 bases from J; junction bases left unmatched: 3. CDR1 LGHDT and CDR2 YNNKEL come from the germline V gene (reference sequence). This chain's CDR3 is CASRGLSEQYF. The CDR3 region has the DNA TGTGCCAGCAGGGGACTATCGGAGCAGTACTTC.

This rearrangement joins TRBV29-1 to TRBJ1-2, with D possibly TRBD1 on 6 matching bases. The V gene's germline CDR1 is SQVTM and CDR2 ANQGSEA. CDR3 length equals 13 residues. The V end was cut by 7 bases, the J end by 4 bases, with 16 bases between. The CDR3 protein is CSARTRGLYGYTF. The CDR3 DNA follows: TGCAGCGCCCGGACCAGGGGTCTCTATGGCTACACCTTC.

As to this clonotype: A much larger clonotype is one base distant, so this may be a read error. This chain uses TRBV20-1 with TRBJ2-1; 9 bases agree with TRBD2. Germline-derived CDR1 and CDR2 are DFQATT and SNEGSKA (reference sequence). Germline trimming cut 1 base from V and 9 bases from J; bases unmatched to any gene: 7. The CDR3 sequence is 14 residues long. CDR3: CSARVVAGAGEQFF. The CDR3 DNA follows: TGCAGTGCTAGAGTGGTAGCGGGGGCGGGTGAGCAGTTCTTC.

This chain uses TRBV5-1 with TRBJ1-1; possibly TRBD1 for D (5 bases). Per the germline V gene, CDR1 is SGHRS and CDR2 is YFSETQ. V lost 4 bases and J lost 4, with 17 bases in between. This CDR3 is 15 amino acids long. In DNA form, the CDR3 reads TGCGCCAGCAGCCCAGGCCTCGGGGGTGGCACTGAAGCTTTCTTT. It codes for CASSPGLGGGTEAFF.

The rearrangement uses TRBV25-1 and TRBJ2-3, with a possible D match to TRBD2 (6 bases). This CDR3 contains 15 residues. V lost 10 bases and J lost 4, with 21 bases in between. The germline V gene has CDR1 MGHDK and CDR2 SYGVNS. The CDR3 here is CATRHGGGVADTQYF. The CDR3 bases are TGTGCCACACGACACGGGGGAGGTGTCGCAGATACGCAGTATTTT.

This clonotype has only a few counts. V gene TRBV5-1 combines with J gene TRBJ1-4, with 9 bases fitting TRBD1. V gave up 3 bases and J gave up 1 base; unmatched junction bases: 4. From germline, CDR1 is SGHRS and CDR2 YFSETQ. The CDR3 is 16 amino acids. The CDR3: CASSWGQGVTNEKLFF. Here the CDR3 DNA reads TGCGCCAGCAGCTGGGGACAGGGAGTAACTAATGAAAAACTGTTTTTT. The full variable domain, completed using reference TRBV5-1 and TRBJ1-4, is KAGVTQTPRYLIKTRGQQVTLSCSPISGHRSVSWYQQTPGQGLQFLFEYFSETQRNKGNFPGRFSGRQFSNSRSEMNVSTLELGDSALYLCASSWGQGVTNEKLFFGSGTQLSVL.

This clonotype appeared many times. The chain employs TRBV20-1 and TRBJ1-1; TRBD1 is a possible D gene (5 bases). The germline CDR1 and CDR2 sequences are DFQATT and SNEGSKA (reference sequence). This CDR3 contains 12 residues. Trimming took off 3 bases at V and 10 bases at J, with 15 bases between the two ends. CDR3 residues: CSASRREGLAFF. As DNA, the CDR3 is TGCAGTGCTAGTCGCAGGGAGGGTTTAGCTTTCTTT.

This clonotype has a count of ten or more. The V gene is TRBV2, the J gene TRBJ2-7; D gene unclear. The V end was cut by 6 bases, the J end by 3 bases, with 18 bases between. Germline loops: CDR1 SNHLY, CDR2 FYNNEI. The CDR3 has 15 amino acids. The CDR3 spells CASSLAELLGYEQYF. The CDR3 bases are TGTGCCAGCAGCCTCGCAGAGCTTTTAGGCTACGAGCAGTACTTC.

In its sample, this clonotype was seen many times. This chain uses TRBV14 with TRBJ1-2, with 7 bases matching TRBD1. The CDR3 sequence is 15 residues long. Trimming cost V 2 bases and J 5 bases; bases outside gene matches: 8. Looked up from germline, CDR1 is SGHDN and CDR2 is FVKESK. The CDR3 region is CASSQTTMTGYGYTF. The CDR3 DNA is TGTGCCAGCAGCCAAACAACGATGACAGGGTATGGCTACACCTTC.

This clonotype was picked up many times. The chain has TRBV5-1 and TRBJ1-1; no firm D call. The V gene lost 5 bases and the J gene lost 5 bases, with 13 bases spanning the gap. The CDR3 runs to 13 residues. Germline-derived CDR1 and CDR2 are SGHRS and YFSETQ. The CDR3 region has the DNA TGCGCCAGCAGATTTGAAGGGTTAACTGAAGCTTTCTTT. It yields the protein CASRFEGLTEAFF.

This clonotype was counted a single time. V and J are TRBV5-4 and TRBJ2-2; D not resolved. Per the germline V gene, CDR1 is SGHNT and CDR2 is YYREEE (reference sequence). This CDR3 comprises 14 residues. Deletions cut 3 bases from V and 8 bases from J, with 14 bases between. Written as DNA, the CDR3 is TGTGCCAGCAGCTCTCGACTGAACAGTGGGGAGCTGTTTTTT. It specifies CASSSRLNSGELFF.

As to this clonotype: A much bigger clone sits one base away, suggesting this may be a read error. The conserved phenylalanine or tryptophan normally closing the CDR3 is absent here, so this likely arose from a read error. This sequence joins TRBV7-2 and TRBJ2-1; D is unclear. V lost 7 bases and J lost 6, with 10 bases in between. Per germline, CDR1 SGHTA and CDR2 FQGNSA. The CDR3 spans 12 residues. The CDR3 sequence: CASISYINEQFC. In DNA form, the CDR3 reads TGTGCCAGCATCTCATACATCAATGAGCAGTTCTGC.

This clonotype turned up a few times. This chain connects TRBV6-5 to TRBJ2-7, with a possible D match to TRBD2 (5 bases). Trimming removed 1 base from V and 4 bases from J, with 14 bases in between. Germline V lookup: CDR1 MNHEY, CDR2 SVGAGI. CDR3 size: 15 residues. CDR3 protein: CASSYLGLKRYEQYF. CDR3 nucleotides: TGTGCCAGCAGTTACTTGGGCCTAAAGCGGTACGAGCAGTACTTC.

This clonotype has a handful of counts. The chain couples TRBV27 to TRBJ2-2, with 9 bases that match TRBD1. The CDR3 length is 16 residues. Germline V CDR1 and CDR2: MNHEY, SMNVEV (reference sequence). The V segment lost 5 bases and the J segment 3 bases; nucleotides outside the gene matches: 7. The CDR3 region has the DNA TGTGCCAGCAGTCGAAAAACAGGGGGCTACACCGGGGAGCTGTTTTTT. Translated: CASSRKTGGYTGELFF.

This sequence joins TRBV4-3 and TRBJ1-1; D gene uncertain. Trimming removed 4 bases at V and 11 bases at J, with 17 bases between. The CDR3 runs to 13 residues. The germline CDR1 and CDR2 sequences are LGHNA and YSLEER. CDR3 amino acids: CASSPERRSAAFF. In DNA form, the CDR3 reads TGCGCCAGCAGCCCCGAGCGGAGATCTGCGGCTTTCTTT.

The sample holds a few counts of this clonotype. V usage is TRBV5-1 and J usage is TRBJ2-2; D possibly matches TRBD1 or TRBD2 (5 bases each). The CDR3 loop spans 14 amino acids. Trimming left V 7 bases short and J 5 bases short, with 15 bases between. Germline-derived CDR1 and CDR2 are SGHRS and YFSETQ. CDR3 sequence reads: CASGSSGTTGELFF. The DNA of the CDR3 is TGCGCCAGCGGAAGCTCTGGGACGACCGGGGAGCTGTTTTTT.